Following are 11 T cell receptor beta chains from one sample sequenced in a study of human T cells and chemical hapten exposure. Via MiXCR, TCRdb re-called the RACE reads, giving one row per CDR3 protein. The repertoire holds about 80,000 distinct CDR3 sequences, with about 8% as singletons. Time point reported: patch test 1, 2 weeks after DPC sensitization. Described treatment: therapeutic diphenylcyclopropenone sensitization with weekly scalp DPC. The material was whole blood, obtained in connection with sensitization to the hapten diphenylcyclopropenone (DPC). These receptors were collected from a woman under 40 with alopecia areata. Some clones in this sample may be carry-over from other donors' samples.

This clonotype showed up just a few times. The V gene is TRBV13, the J gene TRBJ1-1; unclear D gene. This CDR3 has 15 residues. Trimming pared 1 base from V and 0 bases from J, leaving 9 bases between. The germline V gene encodes CDR1 PRHDT and CDR2 FYEKMQ (reference sequence). The CDR3 region is CASSLENAVNTEAFF. As DNA, the CDR3 is TGTGCCAGCAGCTTAGAAAATGCGGTGAACACTGAAGCTTTCTTT.

In its sample, this clonotype was seen a few times. The chain links TRBV5-5 to TRBJ1-1; possibly TRBD1 for D (6 bases). Trimming took off 4 bases at V and 4 bases at J, with 17 bases between the two ends. Germline V CDR1 and CDR2: SGHKS, YYEKEE (reference sequence). This CDR3 has 15 amino acids. For the CDR3, the DNA is TGTGCCAGCAGCAGGCTCGGGGGCCGTGGCACTGAAGCTTTCTTT. It yields the protein CASSRLGGRGTEAFF.

This clonotype showed up many times. This chain links TRBV7-2 with TRBJ2-7; 9 nucleotides line up with TRBD2. V lost 5 bases to trimming and J lost 6 bases; unmatched junction nucleotides: 11. Germline V gene lookup returns CDR1 SGHTA and CDR2 FQGNSA. The CDR3 runs 15 residues. Here the CDR3 DNA reads TGTGCCAGCAGCAGCTTCGGGACTAGCAGCCTCGAGCAGTACTTC. The encoded protein is CASSSFGTSSLEQYF.

This clonotype was seen repeatedly, ten times or more. V and J are TRBV5-1 and TRBJ1-1, with D perhaps TRBD1 (5 bases). The CDR3 has 15 residues. Looked up from germline, CDR1 is SGHRS and CDR2 is YFSETQ. V lost 7 bases to trimming and J lost 5 bases, with 21 bases between them. CDR3 region: CASRSISGSGTEAFF. CDR3 nucleotide sequence: TGCGCCAGCCGATCAATTTCAGGGTCGGGGACTGAAGCTTTCTTT.

The chain has TRBV27 and TRBJ2-3; maybe TRBD1 (5 bases). This CDR3 region has 15 residues. Germline CDR1 and CDR2: MNHEY and SMNVEV (reference sequence). The V end lost 6 bases, the J end lost 1 base, and 14 bases lay between the germline ends. The CDR3 sequence is CASSTLWGGTDTQYF. CDR3 coding DNA: TGTGCCAGCAGCACCTTGTGGGGCGGCACAGATACGCAGTATTTT.

In its sample, this clonotype was seen many times. This chain connects TRBV7-9 to TRBJ2-3, with no clear D. CDR3 length: 14 residues. V shed 7 bases and J shed 4 bases, with 15 bases lying between them. Germline CDR1 SEHNR, CDR2 FQNEAQ (reference sequence). CDR3 nucleotide sequence: TGTGCCAGCACATCCGGCATTATAGCAGATACGCAGTATTTT. The encoded protein is CASTSGIIADTQYF.

This clonotype has a count of ten or more. This sequence joins TRBV12-3 or TRBV12-4 and TRBJ2-3; D might be TRBD2 (6 bases). This CDR3 spans 16 amino acids. The germline V and J ends were trimmed by 1 base and 3 bases, with 14 bases remaining between them. The chain's CDR3 is CASSLEGGGVTDTQYF. The CDR3 nucleotides are TGTGCCAGCAGTTTAGAGGGAGGCGGGGTAACAGATACGCAGTATTTT.

At least ten counts were recorded for this clonotype. The rearrangement links TRBV7-9 to TRBJ2-1; 11 nucleotides agree with TRBD2. This CDR3 is built from 15 residues. Germline-derived CDR1 and CDR2 are SEHNR and FQNEAQ (reference sequence). V dropped 5 bases and J dropped 3; count of bases not matched to a gene: 3. The CDR3 nucleotides are TGTGCCAGCAGCGTTCTAGCGGGGGGCTACAATGAGCAGTTCTTC. Its protein product is CASSVLAGGYNEQFF.

This clonotype was counted between two and nine times. This chain uses TRBV7-9 with TRBJ1-1; D is uncertain. The CDR3 covers 12 residues. V gave up 4 bases and J gave up 7 bases, with 10 bases separating them. Germline values: CDR1 SEHNR, CDR2 FQNEAQ (reference sequence). Written as DNA, the CDR3 is TGTGCCAGCAGCTCTTCAGGCGTTGAAGCTTTCTTT. It codes for CASSSSGVEAFF. The variable domain in full, completed from reference TRBV7-9 and TRBJ1-1, reads DTGVSQNPRHKITKRGQNVTFRCDPISEHNRLYWYRQTLGQGPEFLTYFQNEAQLEKSRLLSDRFSAERPKGSFSTLEIQRTEQGDSAMYLCASSSSGVEAFFGQGTRLTVV.

Ten or more counts support this clonotype. The rearrangement uses TRBV11-2 and TRBJ1-1, with 8 bases aligning to TRBD1. From germline, CDR1 is SGHAT and CDR2 FQNNGV. CDR3 length equals 15 residues. V lost 2 bases and J lost 10; bases outside the gene matches: 12. CDR3 in DNA: TGTGCCAGCAGCTTAACCGGGACAGGCCTACTTTCAGCTTTCTTT. It translates to CASSLTGTGLLSAFF.

The chain links TRBV20-1 to TRBJ1-5; tentatively, D is TRBD1 (5 bases). Per germline, CDR1 DFQATT and CDR2 SNEGSKA (reference sequence). V lost 3 bases to trimming and J lost 7 bases, with 10 bases between them. The CDR3 sequence is 12 residues long. This CDR3 reads CSARGGGQPQHF. The CDR3, as DNA: TGCAGTGCTAGGGGGGGAGGGCAGCCCCAGCATTTT.